The 22 T cell receptor beta chains below come from one sample, sequenced in a study of blood T cell repertoires in COVID-19. Produced via immunoSEQ multiplex PCR; TCRdb's table is partial and in-frame only. The data contain around 250,000 clones, more than 70% of them singletons. Material for sequencing was peripheral blood. The source of these receptors is an older man with acute or convalescent COVID-19.

As regards this clone: Other DNA sequences of this sample code for an identical CDR3. This chain connects TRBV7-3 to TRBJ2-1, with TRBD2 matching over 10 bases. The CDR3 has 15 amino acids. CDR1 SGHTA and CDR2 FQGTGA come from the germline V gene. After removal of 5 bases from V and 4 bases from J, the junction contained 5 bases not matched to a gene. The CDR3, as DNA: TGTGCCAGCAGCGCAACTAGCGGGACATACAATGAGCAGTTCTTC. This translates into CASSATSGTYNEQFF.

The chain couples TRBV28 to TRBJ1-2; D not resolved. From germline, CDR1 is MDHEN and CDR2 SYDVKM. V lost 2 bases, J lost 5 bases, and 9 bases lay in between. This CDR3 spans 13 amino acids. The CDR3 loop reads CASSLHGYYGYTF. The CDR3 coding sequence is TGTGCCAGCAGTTTACACGGGTATTATGGCTACACCTTC.

The chain employs TRBV18 and TRBJ2-3; 7 positions match TRBD2. The V gene end was trimmed by 4 bases and the J gene end by 2 bases; junction bases not matched to a gene: 6. Germline V lookup: CDR1 KGHSH, CDR2 LQKENI. The CDR3 has 15 amino acids. DNA of the CDR3: TGTGCCAGCTCACTGAATCGGGGGGACACAGATACGCAGTATTTT. Translating it yields CASSLNRGDTDTQYF.

V gene TRBV18 combines with J gene TRBJ1-2; D remains unclear. The CDR3 is 19 residues long. With 0 bases removed from V and 0 bases from J, the gap between germline ends came to 20 bases. The germline gives CDR1 KGHSH, CDR2 LQKENI. Here the CDR3 DNA reads TGTGCCAGCTCACCACCCGCAGGATCGGGGTTAAGGGCTAACTATGGCTACACCTTC. It yields the protein CASSPPAGSGLRANYGYTF.

This rearrangement joins TRBV18 to TRBJ2-7, with 11 bases identical to TRBD1. The CDR3 is made up of 17 amino acids. J lost 3 bases, V lost 3 bases, and 10 bases had no gene match. The V gene's germline CDR1 is KGHSH and CDR2 LQKENI. The CDR3: CASSPKLPGQGVYEQYF. The CDR3 nucleotides are TGTGCCAGCTCACCGAAACTCCCGGGACAGGGGGTCTACGAGCAGTACTTC.

The rearrangement links TRBV9 to TRBJ2-7; D is ambiguous. The CDR3 extends over 14 amino acids. CDR1 is SGDLS, CDR2 YYNGEE, per germline. V lost 4 bases to trimming and J lost 0 bases, with 11 bases between them. CDR3 loop: CASSQNSYSYEQYF. CDR3 DNA sequence: TGTGCCAGCAGCCAAAACTCCTACTCCTACGAGCAGTACTTC.

This clone came up a few times. Other DNA sequences in this sample translate to the same CDR3. CDR3 sequence: CASSQVSGSSYNEQFF. The CDR3 nucleotides are TGTGCCAGCAGCCAAGTTTCCGGGAGCTCCTACAATGAGCAGTTCTTC. V usage is TRBV14 and J usage is TRBJ2-1; D possibly corresponds to TRBD2 (6 bases). The CDR3 runs to 16 residues. Trimming left V 1 base short and J 0 bases short, with 10 bases between. Germline assignment: CDR1 SGHDN and CDR2 FVKESK. Full variable domain (remainder filled in from reference TRBV14 and TRBJ2-1): EAGVTQFPSHSVIEKGQTVTLRCDPISGHDNLYWYRRVMGKEIKFLLHFVKESKQDESGMPNNRFLAERTGGTYSTLKVQPAELEDSGVYFCASSQVSGSSYNEQFFGPGTRLTVL.

This chain links TRBV6-1 with TRBJ2-1, with 13 nucleotides matching TRBD2. The CDR3 is 18 amino acids. After removal of 4 bases from V and 1 base from J, the junction contained 7 bases not matched to a gene. Germline CDR1 and CDR2: MNHNS and SASEGT. CDR3 nucleotides: TGTGCCAGCAGTGGAACCGGGACTAGCGGGACTTCCTACAATGAGCAGTTCTTC. Encoded protein: CASSGTGTSGTSYNEQFF.

Only one count was recorded for this clone. This chain uses TRBV2 with TRBJ2-3; 11 bases match TRBD2. V was pared by 6 bases and J by 5 bases, with 4 bases of the junction left unmatched. Germline V gene lookup returns CDR1 SNHLY and CDR2 FYNNEI. The CDR3 has 14 residues. The CDR3: CASRLAGGIDTQYF. The DNA of the CDR3 is TGTGCCAGCAGATTAGCGGGAGGGATAGATACGCAGTATTTT.

The rearrangement links TRBV2 to TRBJ2-5; D is unresolved. This CDR3 is 13 amino acids long. V lost 2 bases, J lost 4 bases, and 8 bases lay in between. Per germline, CDR1 SNHLY and CDR2 FYNNEI. For the CDR3, the DNA is TGTGCCAGCAGTGAAAGAATGCGAGAGACCCAGTACTTC. Protein product: CASSERMRETQYF.

In DNA, the CDR3 is TGTGCCAGCAGCCGGGGTGTATCTCAAGAGACCCAGTACTTC. Encoded protein: CASSRGVSQETQYF. This chain uses TRBV5-6 with TRBJ2-5; D is perhaps TRBD2 (5 bases). CDR3 length equals 14 residues. The ends were cut back, 4 bases at V and 2 bases at J, with 12 bases in the middle. Germline assignment: CDR1 SGHDT and CDR2 YYEEEE.

This clone was seen only once. The chain combines TRBV30 with TRBJ2-5; D not certain. The germline gives CDR1 GTSNPN, CDR2 SVGIG (reference sequence). This CDR3 is 12 amino acids long. V lost 0 bases and J lost 8, with 10 bases in between. CDR3 in amino acids: CAWSVSADTQYF. As DNA, the CDR3 is TGTGCCTGGAGTGTATCGGCGGATACCCAGTACTTC.

This sequence joins TRBV7-9 and TRBJ2-3; D possibly corresponds to TRBD1 (6 bases). From germline, CDR1 is SEHNR and CDR2 FQNEAQ (reference sequence). The CDR3 is made up of 12 amino acids. CDR3 sequence reads: CSGESSTDTQYF. CDR3 coding DNA: TGTTCAGGGGAGTCTAGCACAGATACGCAGTATTTT. The variable domain in full, with the rest retrieved from reference TRBV7-9 and TRBJ2-3, is DTGVSQNPRHKITKRGQNVTFRCDPISEHNRLYWYRQTLGQGPEFLTYFQNEAQLEKSRLLSDRFSAERPKGSFSTLEIQRTEQGDSAMYLCSGESSTDTQYFGPGTRLTVL.

This clone appeared a few times. The genes are TRBV5-4 and TRBJ1-6, with no clear D. The CDR3 covers 16 residues. V lost 4 bases and J 9 bases, leaving 20 bases between the germline ends. Germline V gene sequence: CDR1 SGHNT, CDR2 YYREEE (reference sequence). This CDR3 reads CASSSEQPGGSSPLHF. CDR3 coding DNA: TGTGCCAGCAGCAGTGAACAGCCCGGCGGGAGTTCACCCCTCCACTTT.

The CDR3 protein is CASSLRLAGGLDTQYF. CDR3 coding DNA: TGTGCCAGCAGCTTAAGACTAGCGGGGGGGCTGGATACGCAGTATTTT. The rearrangement links TRBV7-2 to TRBJ2-3; 14 bases line up with TRBD2. The CDR3 contains 16 residues. J was trimmed by 6 bases and V by 2 bases; bases with no gene match: 4. The germline V gene has CDR1 SGHTA and CDR2 FQGNSA.

This clone was seen a handful of times. The chain carries TRBV18 and TRBJ2-7, with D perhaps matching TRBD1 (5 bases). CDR3 length: 16 amino acids. V lost 5 bases and J lost 5, with 22 bases in between. Per germline, CDR1 KGHSH and CDR2 LQKENI. This chain's CDR3 is CASSLQQEQGVDEQYF. CDR3 in DNA: TGTGCCAGCTCATTACAACAGGAGCAAGGAGTTGACGAGCAGTACTTC.

This chain joins TRBV18 and TRBJ1-1, with no clear D. V gave up 1 base and J gave up 3 bases, with 6 bases separating them. Germline V gives CDR1 KGHSH, CDR2 LQKENI. This CDR3 is built from 13 residues. CDR3 sequence reads: CASSPRGDTEAFF. DNA for the CDR3: TGTGCCAGCTCACCACGGGGAGACACTGAAGCTTTCTTT. The entire variable domain, with the rest obtained from reference TRBV18 and TRBJ1-1, is as follows: NAGVMQNPRHLVRRRGQEARLRCSPMKGHSHVYWYRQLPEEGLKFMVYLQKENIIDESGMPKERFSAEFPKEGPSILRIQQVVRGDSAAYFCASSPRGDTEAFFGQGTRLTVV.

The chain is built from TRBV7-9 and TRBJ2-5; 12 positions agree with TRBD2. The J segment lost 4 bases and the V segment lost 5 bases, leaving 8 bases of the junction unmatched. Germline V gene sequence: CDR1 SEHNR, CDR2 FQNEAQ (reference sequence). The CDR3 length is 16 residues. The CDR3 nucleotides are TGTGCCAGCAGCCATGGACTAGCGGGATCTGGAGAGACCCAGTACTTC. As protein: CASSHGLAGSGETQYF.

This clone has just a few counts. This chain joins TRBV6-5 and TRBJ2-7; the match to TRBD1 covers 8 bases. After removal of 11 bases from V and 0 bases from J, the junction contained 9 bases not matched to a gene. There are 14 residues in the CDR3. Germline V gives CDR1 MNHEY, CDR2 SVGAGI. In nucleotides, the CDR3 is TGTGCCCGGGACAGGTTTTTACCCTCCTACGAGCAGTACTTC. Its translation is CARDRFLPSYEQYF.

The chain recombines TRBV29-1 with TRBJ2-7; 14 nucleotides align to TRBD2. The CDR3 length is 16 residues. V dropped 5 bases and J dropped 3; count of bases not matched to a gene: 9. The germline gives CDR1 SQVTM, CDR2 ANQGSEA. In DNA form, the CDR3 reads TGCAGCGTTACACCGGGACTAGCGGGAGTTGGCTACGAGCAGTACTTC. Translating gives CSVTPGLAGVGYEQYF.

The chain is built from TRBV30 and TRBJ2-1; maybe TRBD2 (5 bases). The V gene lost 3 bases and the J gene lost 12 bases, with 15 bases spanning the gap. The CDR3 loop spans 12 amino acids. Germline V gene lookup returns CDR1 GTSNPN and CDR2 SVGIG (reference sequence). The CDR3 region is CAWRPPGSGQFF. The CDR3 DNA reads as TGTGCCTGGAGACCCCCGGGGAGCGGGCAGTTCTTC.

This rearrangement joins TRBV6-2 or TRBV6-3 to TRBJ1-5; D is uncertain. Trimming took off 3 bases at V and 6 bases at J, with 6 bases between the two ends. The CDR3 extends over 12 amino acids. In germline, CDR1 is MNHEY, CDR2 SVGEGT. The DNA for the CDR3 is TGTGCCAGCAGTTATCTTTCTCAGCCCCAGCATTTT. Its protein product is CASSYLSQPQHF.